The 20 T cell receptor beta chains in this list originate from one sample, sequenced in a study of T cells in localized non-small cell lung cancer. Here immunoSEQ multiplex PCR was the method, and the copy in TCRdb shows in-frame clones only, minus some. This sample yields roughly 6,700 clones, of which roughly two fifths are seen a single time; 7% to 8% belongs to the top ten. The sequencing here drew on lung tumor tissue, taken before any cancer treatment. The receptor source for this set is a man aged 40-75 years with stage III lung adenocarcinoma.

This sequence joins TRBV11-3 and TRBJ2-3; tentatively, D is TRBD2 (6 bases). Germline-derived CDR1 and CDR2 are SGHNT and YENEEA. Deletions cut 4 bases from V and 5 bases from J, with 13 bases between. The CDR3 is 14 residues long. The DNA of the CDR3 is TGTGCCAGCAGCTCGAGACTAGTGGGAGATACGCAGTATTTT. It yields the protein CASSSRLVGDTQYF.

This clone was detected only a few times. The V and J genes are TRBV6-8 and TRBJ2-2, with 8 bases matching TRBD1. CDR1 MNHGY and CDR2 SAAAGT come from the germline V gene. Losses at the gene ends were 5 bases for V and 10 bases for J; bases not matched to a gene: 3. The length of the CDR3 is 12 residues. The CDR3 loop reads CASSRQGLELFF. The CDR3 nucleotides are TGTGCCAGCAGTCGACAGGGGTTGGAGCTGTTTTTT.

The chain joins TRBV28 to TRBJ2-7; possibly TRBD2 for D (6 bases). The length of the CDR3 is 14 residues. V gave up 3 bases and J gave up 1 base, with 10 bases separating them. Germline-derived CDR1 and CDR2 are MDHEN and SYDVKM. The CDR3 is CASSLGGASYEQYF. CDR3 in DNA: TGTGCCAGCAGTTTGGGCGGGGCTTCCTACGAGCAGTACTTC.

The genes are TRBV1 and TRBJ2-1; TRBD1, the table's D call, lacks a check against the DNA. TRBV1 is assigned pseudogene status. The CDR3 is 14 residues long. Here the CDR3 reads CASSQDFGQGRQFF. CDR3 DNA sequence: TGCGCCAGCAGCCAAGATTTCGGACAGGGGAGACAGTTCTTC.

The J gene is TRBJ1-1, the V gene TRBV5-1; the D gene is possibly TRBD1 (5 bases). V lost 5 bases, J lost 4 bases, and 18 bases lay in between. Germline V CDR1 and CDR2: SGHRS, YFSETQ. The CDR3 has 15 amino acids. The CDR3 bases are TGCGCCAGCAGTCCGACTGACAGCGGGGTCACTGAAGCTTTCTTT. It yields the protein CASSPTDSGVTEAFF.

V usage is TRBV9 and J usage is TRBJ2-1; D may be TRBD1 (7 bases). Germline V gives CDR1 SGDLS, CDR2 YYNGEE. CDR3 length: 17 residues. Trimming removed 3 bases at V and 2 bases at J, with 18 bases between. The CDR3 DNA sequence: TGTGCCAGCAGCGCCCCCCGAGGGGGGACAGCCTACAATGAGCAGTTCTTC. It specifies CASSAPRGGTAYNEQFF.

Relative to its sample, this clone is large. The chain is built from TRBV12-5 and TRBJ2-3; D remains ambiguous. Trimming removed 1 base at V and 6 bases at J, with 8 bases between. This CDR3 has 13 amino acids. Germline V gives CDR1 LGHNT, CDR2 FRNRAP. The CDR3 reads CASGLAVSDTQYF. CDR3 bases: TGTGCTAGTGGTTTGGCCGTCTCGGATACGCAGTATTTT.

This clone has more than one count but fewer than ten. V and J are TRBV7-2 and TRBJ2-7; D perhaps matches TRBD1 (6 bases). The germline gives CDR1 SGHTA, CDR2 FQGNSA. The length of the CDR3 is 13 residues. V dropped 5 bases and J dropped 7 bases, with 15 bases sitting between them. CDR3 DNA: TGTGCCAGCAGCCGACAGGTCCTGAGGGAGCAGTACTTC. Translated, it gives CASSRQVLREQYF.

The chain employs TRBV1 and TRBJ1-2; TRBD1 reflects the table's D call only, with no check against the DNA. TRBV1 represents a pseudogene. This CDR3 contains 15 residues. In DNA, the CDR3 is TGCGCCAGCAGCCAAGACCGTCCAGGGGTGGATGGCTACACCTTC. Translated, it gives CASSQDRPGVDGYTF.

The rearrangement joins TRBV30 to TRBJ2-7; D call uncertain. CDR3 length: 14 amino acids. Germline CDR1 is GTSNPN and CDR2 is SVGIG (reference sequence). Between the trimmed V and J ends, which lost 0 bases and 7 bases, there was a span of 16 bases. CDR3 region: CAWSVGGVSEEQYF. DNA of the CDR3: TGTGCCTGGAGTGTTGGTGGTGTGTCGGAAGAGCAGTACTTC.

The rearrangement links TRBV29-1 to TRBJ1-3, with 9 bases aligning to TRBD1. J lost 5 bases, V lost 0 bases, and 11 bases had no gene match. CDR3 length equals 17 residues. Germline assignment: CDR1 SQVTM and CDR2 ANQGSEA. The DNA of the CDR3 is TGCAGCGTTGAAGATATCGGCGAGGACAGGGGACGAAACACCATATATTTT. Translating gives CSVEDIGEDRGRNTIYF.

This clone has more than one count but fewer than ten. The chain employs TRBV9 and TRBJ2-5; 8 nucleotides agree with TRBD2. There are 15 residues in the CDR3. Germline CDR1 reads SGDLS; CDR2 reads YYNGEE. V shed 5 bases and J 2 bases; nucleotides not matched to a gene: 8. The CDR3 protein is CASSQRLAPQETQYF. The CDR3 DNA follows: TGTGCCAGCAGTCAAAGACTAGCGCCTCAAGAGACCCAGTACTTC.

This clone occurred many times. The chain joins TRBV2 to TRBJ1-2, with D unresolved. CDR1 is SNHLY and CDR2 is FYNNEI in the germline V gene. The ends were cut back, 3 bases at V and 2 bases at J, with 4 bases in the middle. The CDR3 has 12 residues. CDR3 residues: CASSERNYGYTF. In DNA, the CDR3 is TGTGCCAGCAGTGAGCGGAACTATGGCTACACCTTC.

The chain joins TRBV30 to TRBJ1-1; tentatively, D is TRBD1 (5 bases). CDR3 size: 13 residues. Trimming shortened V by 3 bases and J by 4 bases, and 12 bases separated the two germline ends. Germline V CDR1 and CDR2: GTSNPN, SVGIG (reference sequence). The CDR3 bases are TGTGCCTGGAGGAGGGGATTGGGCACTGAAGCTTTCTTT. Its protein is CAWRRGLGTEAFF.

The CDR3 spells CASSLGTGAGNQPQHF. The CDR3 coding sequence is TGCGCCAGCAGCTTGGGGACAGGGGCGGGCAATCAGCCCCAGCATTTT. The J gene is TRBJ1-5, the V gene TRBV5-1; TRBD1 aligns across 9 bases. The V segment lost 0 bases and the J segment 2 bases; nucleotides outside the gene matches: 3. CDR3 length: 16 residues. Germline CDR1 reads SGHRS; CDR2 reads YFSETQ.

By sample fraction, this clone is large. The V call is TRBV11-3, the J call TRBJ2-5; the match to TRBD2 covers 8 bases. The germline V gene has CDR1 SGHNT and CDR2 YENEEA. The V and J ends lost 5 bases and 5 bases, in that order; junction bases with no gene match: 10. This CDR3 is 15 amino acids long. The CDR3 protein is CASSPLTSGPETQYF. As DNA, the CDR3 is TGTGCCAGCAGCCCCCTTACTAGCGGCCCGGAGACCCAGTACTTC.

The V gene is TRBV23-1, the J gene TRBJ2-3; no firm D call. TRBV23-1 is sorted into the ORF group, with uncertain function. The CDR3 spans 13 residues. V lost 6 bases to trimming and J lost 1 base, with 8 bases between them. The CDR3 DNA follows: TGCGCCAGCAGCTTGTGGGGCACAGATACGCAGTATTTT. The encoded protein is CASSLWGTDTQYF.

V usage is TRBV12-5 and J usage is TRBJ2-3; 8 bases agree with TRBD2. In germline, CDR1 is LGHNT, CDR2 FRNRAP. The CDR3 spans 15 residues. The CDR3 protein is CASTSSGSSTDTQYF. CDR3 nucleotides: TGTGCCAGCACTTCTAGCGGGTCTAGCACAGATACGCAGTATTTT.

The V gene is TRBV11-3, the J gene TRBJ2-2, with TRBD1 matching over 9 bases. Germline assignment: CDR1 SGHNT and CDR2 YENEEA. Trimming cost V 6 bases and J 0 bases; bases outside gene matches: 17. This CDR3 has 20 residues. This CDR3 is CASSPNIDGTGTANTGELFF. The CDR3 nucleotides are TGTGCCAGCAGTCCCAACATCGATGGGACAGGGACGGCGAACACCGGGGAGCTGTTTTTT.

The CDR3 DNA follows: TGCGCCAGCGCCCAGGGACTAGCGGGTTTCAATGAGCAGTTCTTC. This translates into CASAQGLAGFNEQFF. The chain links TRBV10-2 to TRBJ2-1, with 12 bases matching TRBD2. V was clipped by 8 bases and J by 6 bases; unmatched bases: 8. From germline, CDR1 is WSHSY and CDR2 SAAADI. This CDR3 is built from 15 residues.